This T cell receptor (beta chain) emerged from a study of early stage breast cancer tumors. V gave up 5 bases and J gave up 6 bases; unmatched junction bases: 6. The CDR3 totals 14 residues. The germline gives CDR1 MNHEY, CDR2 SMNVEV (reference sequence). Generated by immunoSEQ multiplex PCR, the TCRdb table keeps only in-frame clones and is missing some. The profile shows about 31,000 clones, more than 65% of them singletons. The sequencing input was breast tumor tissue. This TCR was recovered from a person aged 25 to 45 with breast cancer. The gene calls are TRBV27 and TRBJ2-7; 11 bases are a match to TRBD1. The CDR3 sequence: CASSQRDRGVEQYF. Written as DNA, the CDR3 is TGTGCCAGCAGTCAGAGGGACAGGGGGGTCGAGCAGTACTTC.